The T cell receptor (beta chain) described here comes from a study of cytomegalovirus exposure and HLA in healthy donors. Study-wide background: Researchers previously reported finding roughly 120 million unique TCR beta sequences from roughly 170 million T cells. Across almost 400 genotyped donors, just over 80% landed in the Caucasian-associated ancestry cluster. The study, taken as a whole, reports: Later on, an analysis showed TCR association rates differing by HLA locus, with DRB1 the most and HLA-C the fewest.

Primers: 60 Vbeta forward and 13 Jbeta reverse. Profiling relied on immunoSEQ multiplex PCR, and the TCRdb table lists in-frame clones only, not all of them. The repertoire holds approximately 170,000 clones, with about 76% as singletons. Concerning this clone itself: Antigen: not known.

The germline CDR1 and CDR2 sequences are MNHEY and SVGAGI. The germline V and J ends were trimmed by 0 bases and 4 bases, with 6 bases remaining between them. The CDR3 is 13 amino acids. The gene calls are TRBV6-5 and TRBJ1-1; D remains unclear. Material for sequencing was PBMCs. The sequence derives from a male donor in good health and CMV-seropositive. The CDR3 loop reads CASSYSPGTEAFF. CDR3 in DNA: TGTGCCAGCAGTTACTCGCCGGGCACTGAAGCTTTCTTT.